Listed here are 32 T cell receptor beta chains from one sample, sequenced in a study of blood T cell repertoires in COVID-19. Here immunoSEQ multiplex PCR was the method, and the copy in TCRdb shows in-frame clones only, minus some. The sample carries some 300,000 clones, more than 75% recorded once. The sample comprised PBMCs or T cells enriched from blood (not recorded which). The receptors derive from a man aged 30 to 39 who had recovered from COVID-19.

This clone has only a few counts. V is TRBV7-8 and J is TRBJ1-1; no clear D. Germline-derived CDR1 and CDR2 are SGHVS and FQNEAQ. There are 14 residues in the CDR3. Trimming stripped 2 bases from V and 1 base from J, with 8 bases between. CDR3 bases: TGTGCCAGCAGCTTATTCGCCAGGAACACTGAAGCTTTCTTT. Amino acid sequence: CASSLFARNTEAFF.

This clone occurred once. The chain carries TRBV3-1 (or the pseudogene TRBV3-2) and TRBJ2-2, with 8 bases matching TRBD1. J gave up 9 bases and V 3 bases, and 9 bases lay outside the gene matches. The germline CDR1 and CDR2 sequences are LGHDT and YNNKEL (reference sequence). The length of the CDR3 is 15 residues. The CDR3 DNA is TGTGCCAGCAGCCAGTGGGGACAGGTTAAGTGGGAGCTGTTTTTT. This codes for CASSQWGQVKWELFF.

The chain links TRBV29-1 to TRBJ1-4, with D perhaps TRBD1 (5 bases). The germline gives CDR1 SQVTM, CDR2 ANQGSEA. The CDR3 loop spans 14 amino acids. Trimming cost V 3 bases and J 8 bases, with 16 bases left between them. CDR3 amino acids: CSVENGQGPEKLFF. Here the CDR3 DNA reads TGCAGCGTTGAGAATGGGCAGGGTCCCGAAAAACTGTTTTTT.

This clone has ten or more counts. The chain uses TRBV2 and TRBJ1-1; no clear D gene. V shed 10 bases and J shed 3 bases, with 18 bases lying between them. The germline V gene has CDR1 SNHLY and CDR2 FYNNEI. CDR3 length: 14 amino acids. In DNA, the CDR3 is TGTGCCACCCAGAGGCACGGCAGATACACTGAAGCTTTCTTT. Residues: CATQRHGRYTEAFF.

This clone was picked up a small number of times. The chain joins TRBV30 to TRBJ2-3; TRBD1 aligns across 7 bases. The CDR3 length is 14 residues. The ends lost 2 bases at V and 1 base at J; junction bases unmatched: 3. Germline CDR1 and CDR2: GTSNPN and SVGIG (reference sequence). The CDR3 bases are TGTGCCTGGAGTATGGGACAGCGCACAGATACGCAGTATTTT. Its protein is CAWSMGQRTDTQYF.

V gene TRBV5-1 combines with J gene TRBJ1-4; 11 bases line up with TRBD1. This CDR3 comprises 18 residues. V was clipped by 4 bases and J by 0 bases; unmatched bases: 8. Germline CDR1 reads SGHRS; CDR2 reads YFSETQ. The CDR3 nucleotides are TGCGCCAGCAGCCCAGGGGCGGGACAGGGGGCAACTAATGAAAAACTGTTTTTT. Its translation is CASSPGAGQGATNEKLFF. Using reference TRBV5-1 and TRBJ1-4 for the parts outside the CDR3, the full variable domain is KAGVTQTPRYLIKTRGQQVTLSCSPISGHRSVSWYQQTPGQGLQFLFEYFSETQRNKGNFPGRFSGRQFSNSRSEMNVSTLELGDSALYLCASSPGAGQGATNEKLFFGSGTQLSVL.

In this sample, this clone turned up once. The chain has TRBV5-1 and TRBJ2-5; D unresolved. V was trimmed by 4 bases and J by 5 bases, leaving 9 bases between them. The CDR3 spans 12 residues. The germline V gene has CDR1 SGHRS and CDR2 YFSETQ. Here the CDR3 reads CASSQTRETQYF. CDR3 sequence (DNA): TGCGCCAGCAGCCAAACGCGGGAGACCCAGTACTTC.

V usage is TRBV12-3 or TRBV12-4 and J usage is TRBJ1-2; D not resolved. V lost 8 bases to trimming and J lost 2 bases, with 6 bases between them. The CDR3 extends over 11 amino acids. The CDR3 here is CASGTNYGYTF. CDR3 sequence (DNA): TGTGCCAGCGGTACAAACTATGGCTACACCTTC.

The rearrangement joins TRBV6-6 to TRBJ1-4; TRBD1 agrees at 8 bases. J gave up 7 bases and V 6 bases, and 7 bases lay outside the gene matches. CDR1 MNHNY and CDR2 SVGAGI come from the germline V gene (reference sequence). This CDR3 has 14 amino acids. The CDR3 region is CASREQGGGEKLFF. The CDR3 DNA follows: TGTGCCAGCAGGGAACAGGGGGGCGGTGAAAAACTGTTTTTT.

Only a few counts were recorded for this clone. The rearrangement links TRBV5-1 to TRBJ2-4, with 10 bases fitting TRBD2. The germline CDR1 and CDR2 sequences are SGHRS and YFSETQ. The ends lost 2 bases at V and 0 bases at J; junction bases unmatched: 2. The CDR3 has 16 amino acids. CDR3 nucleotides: TGCGCCAGCAGCTTAGCGGGGGGGCCAGCCAAAAACATTCAGTACTTC. Protein: CASSLAGGPAKNIQYF.

The chain recombines TRBV10-2 with TRBJ1-5; the match to TRBD1 covers 7 bases. J lost 3 bases, V lost 7 bases, and 6 bases had no gene match. The CDR3 consists of 14 residues. Germline values: CDR1 WSHSY, CDR2 SAAADI. The chain's CDR3 is CASKGQGDNQPQHF. The CDR3, as DNA: TGCGCCAGCAAGGGCCAGGGGGACAATCAGCCCCAGCATTTT.

J is TRBJ1-1 and V is TRBV5-1, with D hard to call. The CDR3 spans 16 residues. Trimming removed 0 bases at V and 1 base at J, with 13 bases between. The germline V gene has CDR1 SGHRS and CDR2 YFSETQ. The CDR3 protein is CASSLANIQRNTEAFF. CDR3 nucleotide sequence: TGCGCCAGCAGCTTGGCCAATATTCAGCGGAACACTGAAGCTTTCTTT.

This clone was observed a single time. The genes are TRBV5-4 and TRBJ2-1, with TRBD2 matching over 14 bases. The ends lost 4 bases at V and 12 bases at J; junction bases unmatched: 6. Germline CDR1 and CDR2: SGHNT and YYREEE (reference sequence). This CDR3 is 14 amino acids long. The CDR3 protein is CASSRTSGGLGQFF. The CDR3, as DNA: TGTGCCAGCAGCCGGACTAGCGGGGGGCTAGGGCAGTTCTTC.

J is TRBJ2-5 and V is TRBV3-1 (or the pseudogene TRBV3-2), with D unresolved. Germline V lookup: CDR1 LGHDT, CDR2 YNNKEL (reference sequence). Between the trimmed V and J ends, which lost 1 base and 4 bases, there was a span of 4 bases. The CDR3 has 12 amino acids. The CDR3: CASSQGGETQYF. Here the CDR3 DNA reads TGTGCCAGCAGCCAAGGAGGAGAGACCCAGTACTTC.

The rearrangement joins TRBV19 to TRBJ2-3; D is undetermined. V gave up 1 base and J gave up 5 bases, with 4 bases separating them. The CDR3 is made up of 12 amino acids. Looked up from germline, CDR1 is LNHDA and CDR2 is SQIVND (reference sequence). For the CDR3, the DNA is TGTGCCAGTAGTATAGCCCTAGATACGCAGTATTTT. It codes for CASSIALDTQYF.

V is TRBV19 and J is TRBJ2-7, with 7 bases aligning to TRBD1. Germline-derived CDR1 and CDR2 are LNHDA and SQIVND (reference sequence). CDR3 length equals 17 residues. The trim removed 1 base at V and 4 bases at J, leaving 13 bases unmatched. In nucleotides, the CDR3 is TGTGCCAGTAGTATAGGCGAGGGGGCGTCATCCCCTTACGAGCAGTACTTC. This encodes CASSIGEGASSPYEQYF.

The chain joins TRBV19 to TRBJ1-2, with 8 bases fitting TRBD1. The junction had 4 bases not matched to a gene; V was cut back by 3 bases and J by 1 base. The CDR3 covers 15 residues. Germline V lookup: CDR1 LNHDA, CDR2 SQIVND (reference sequence). The CDR3 spells CASSISGGHNYGYTF. In DNA form, the CDR3 reads TGTGCCAGTAGTATCTCAGGGGGCCATAACTATGGCTACACCTTC. The variable domain in full, with the rest retrieved from reference TRBV19 and TRBJ1-2, is DGGITQSPKYLFRKEGQNVTLSCEQNLNHDAMYWYRQDPGQGLRLIYYSQIVNDFQKGDIAEGYSVSREKKESFPLTVTSAQKNPTAFYLCASSISGGHNYGYTFGSGTRLTVV.

The chain combines TRBV7-9 with TRBJ2-5; 15 bases agree with TRBD2. Germline loops: CDR1 SEHNR, CDR2 FQNEAQ (reference sequence). CDR3 length: 19 amino acids. Unmatched junction bases numbered 15, after V lost 5 bases and J lost 5 bases. The CDR3 here is CASSPRTSGRGRVGETQYF. CDR3 coding DNA: TGTGCCAGCAGCCCAAGGACTAGCGGGAGGGGGAGAGTTGGTGAGACCCAGTACTTC. The whole variable domain, filled in from reference TRBV7-9 and TRBJ2-5, reads DTGVSQNPRHKITKRGQNVTFRCDPISEHNRLYWYRQTLGQGPEFLTYFQNEAQLEKSRLLSDRFSAERPKGSFSTLEIQRTEQGDSAMYLCASSPRTSGRGRVGETQYFGPGTRLLVL.

This sequence joins TRBV5-4 and TRBJ1-1, with D uncertain. This CDR3 spans 15 amino acids. Per germline, CDR1 SGHNT and CDR2 YYREEE (reference sequence). The ends were cut back, 0 bases at V and 5 bases at J, with 14 bases in the middle. CDR3 in DNA: TGTGCCAGCAGCTTGGGGGCGCTTGCAGGAACTGAAGCTTTCTTT. This encodes CASSLGALAGTEAFF. Full variable domain (rest looked up from reference TRBV5-4 and TRBJ1-1): ETGVTQSPTHLIKTRGQQVTLRCSSQSGHNTVSWYQQALGQGPQFIFQYYREEENGRGNFPPRFSGLQFPNYSSELNVNALELDDSALYLCASSLGALAGTEAFFGQGTRLTVV.

This clone was counted once. This chain uses TRBV18 with TRBJ2-1; D is perhaps TRBD2 (5 bases). This CDR3 has 16 amino acids. The V and J ends lost 1 base and 7 bases respectively, with 17 bases between them. The germline CDR1 and CDR2 sequences are KGHSH and LQKENI. The CDR3 loop is CASSPLATSLTNEQFF. DNA for the CDR3: TGTGCCAGCTCACCACTAGCGACCAGCTTGACAAATGAGCAGTTCTTC.

The chain has TRBV5-1 and TRBJ2-5; D not certain. Germline values: CDR1 SGHRS, CDR2 YFSETQ. V gave up 0 bases and J gave up 2 bases, with 8 bases separating them. CDR3 length: 14 amino acids. The CDR3 region has the DNA TGCGCCAGCAGCTTGGAAACGGTACAAGAGACCCAGTACTTC. This gives the protein CASSLETVQETQYF.

The rearrangement uses TRBV14 and TRBJ1-6, with D perhaps TRBD1 (6 bases). The germline V gene has CDR1 SGHDN and CDR2 FVKESK. The CDR3 consists of 14 residues. V was shortened by 5 bases and J by 7 bases, with 12 bases between the two germline ends. The CDR3 sequence is CASSRRGGNSPLHF. In DNA form, the CDR3 reads TGTGCCAGCAGCAGAAGGGGGGGAAATTCACCCCTCCACTTT.

This clone has more than one count but fewer than ten. The chain employs TRBV25-1 and TRBJ1-4, with TRBD1 identical over 7 bases. The length of the CDR3 is 15 residues. J lost 8 bases, V lost 2 bases, and 8 bases had no gene match. Germline V gene sequence: CDR1 MGHDK, CDR2 SYGVNS. CDR3 bases: TGTGCCAGCAGTGAACCTACAGGGGCTCGAGAAAAACTGTTTTTT. It is translated as CASSEPTGAREKLFF.

The chain is built from TRBV11-2 and TRBJ2-6; 10 bases fit TRBD1. V trimming: 5 bases; J trimming: 2 bases; junction bases outside the gene matches: 6. The CDR3 spans 17 residues. Germline lookup yields CDR1 SGHAT and CDR2 FQNNGV. The CDR3 sequence is CASSARQGATGANVLTF. Here the CDR3 DNA reads TGTGCCAGCAGCGCGAGACAGGGGGCTACTGGGGCCAACGTCCTGACTTTC. Combining the CDR3 with reference TRBV11-2 and TRBJ2-6 gives the whole variable domain EAGVAQSPRYKIIEKRQSVAFWCNPISGHATLYWYQQILGQGPKLLIQFQNNGVVDDSQLPKDRFSAERLKGVDSTLKIQPAKLEDSAVYLCASSARQGATGANVLTFGAGSRLTVL.

Here the CDR3 reads CASGLRVGDSGNTIYF. DNA for the CDR3: TGTGCTAGTGGTTTGCGGGTTGGAGACTCTGGAAACACCATATATTTT. The chain has TRBV12-5 and TRBJ1-3, with D unresolved. The CDR3 loop spans 16 amino acids. Germline V gene sequence: CDR1 LGHNT, CDR2 FRNRAP. V was cut by 2 bases and J by 0 bases, with 11 bases left in between.

V usage is TRBV25-1 and J usage is TRBJ1-1; weak D call: TRBD1 (6 bases). The CDR3 contains 17 residues. V dropped 3 bases and J dropped 3 bases, with 20 bases sitting between them. From germline, CDR1 is MGHDK and CDR2 SYGVNS. The DNA for the CDR3 is TGTGCCAGCAGTGATCTACCCCTAACCTCAGGGGACACTGAAGCTTTCTTT. Translation: CASSDLPLTSGDTEAFF.

In DNA, the CDR3 is TGCGCCAGCAGTGAGGTACCGGTCCCCACTACCTACGAGCAGTACTTC. It yields the protein CASSEVPVPTTYEQYF. V gene TRBV10-2 combines with J gene TRBJ2-7, with unresolved D. V lost 2 bases and J 2 bases, leaving 16 bases between the germline ends. In germline, CDR1 is WSHSY, CDR2 SAAADI. The CDR3 has 16 residues.

This clone occurred once. The V call is TRBV5-1, the J call TRBJ2-1; TRBD2 is a possible D gene (5 bases). Looked up from germline, CDR1 is SGHRS and CDR2 is YFSETQ. V shed 0 bases and J shed 6 bases, with 10 bases lying between them. The CDR3 is 14 residues long. CDR3 residues: CASSLVPRGNEQFF. The CDR3 DNA is TGCGCCAGCAGCTTGGTGCCTCGGGGCAATGAGCAGTTCTTC.

The gene calls are TRBV7-2 and TRBJ2-5; 9 bases agree with TRBD2. CDR3 length: 16 amino acids. The germline CDR1 and CDR2 sequences are SGHTA and FQGNSA. The V segment lost 5 bases and the J segment 2 bases; nucleotides outside the gene matches: 9. CDR3 DNA sequence: TGTGCCAGCAGCCCCCAGGTGCGGGGGGGACAAGAGACCCAGTACTTC. As protein: CASSPQVRGGQETQYF.

This clone was detected only once. The chain carries TRBV29-1 and TRBJ2-3; 12 bases are a match to TRBD2. The CDR3 length is 17 residues. Germline V gene lookup returns CDR1 SQVTM and CDR2 ANQGSEA. J lost 0 bases, V lost 6 bases, and 10 bases had no gene match. CDR3 DNA sequence: TGCAGCGTCAGCGGGACTAGCGGGCGATCTAGCACAGATACGCAGTATTTT. Residues: CSVSGTSGRSSTDTQYF.

The chain joins TRBV11-2 to TRBJ2-1, with 12 bases identical to TRBD2. In germline, CDR1 is SGHAT, CDR2 FQNNGV. V was clipped by 4 bases and J by 3 bases; unmatched bases: 13. The CDR3 loop spans 19 amino acids. The CDR3: CASSSEFVRLAGDYNEQFF. In DNA form, the CDR3 reads TGTGCCAGCAGCTCCGAGTTCGTTAGACTAGCGGGAGACTACAATGAGCAGTTCTTC.

This sequence joins TRBV3-1 (or the pseudogene TRBV3-2) and TRBJ2-7; D may be TRBD2 (6 bases). V gave up 4 bases and J gave up 0 bases, with 16 bases separating them. The CDR3 runs to 16 residues. Germline CDR1 reads LGHDT; CDR2 reads YNNKEL (reference sequence). The CDR3 sequence: CASSPLLSGPSYEQYF. CDR3 DNA sequence: TGTGCCAGCAGCCCGCTTTTGAGCGGGCCCTCCTACGAGCAGTACTTC.